The text below deals with one T cell receptor (beta chain). This clonotype was detected a few times. Its antigen specificity is not known. No base quality values were provided; no much bigger clone lies one nucleotide off. Library method: RT-PCR. The sequencing machine was an Illumina HiSeq 2500. TCRdb reworked the public reads: Q25 trimming with fastp, MiXCR clone assembly, productive beta chains retained. Duplicate CDR3 protein sequences are folded into a single record with the most common DNA and genes. This sample gives 800,000 to 1,000,000 distinct CDR3 sequences in total; 21% of them show up just once. The ten largest clones capture about 9.4% of the sample. This record comes from a study of response to subunit inactivated influenza vaccine (dated by TCRdb to 2016 to 2018). Some background on the complete study: To follow how T cells responded to a trivalent subunit inactivated influenza vaccine, the researchers relied on deep quantitative profiling of the T cell receptor repertoire.

Study-wide conclusions, independent of this receptor: It was suggested by the authors that each seasonal influenza vaccination may recruit only a limited number of new T cells.

V loses 7 bases, J loses 3 bases, and the germline ends lie 16 bases apart. Measured from the cysteine to the phenylalanine, the CDR3 is 15 residues long. The DNA shown is the 45-base CDR3, in frame from base 1. Sample: PBMCs from blood, taken 4 to 6 days after vaccination. This chain is built from TRBV12-3 or TRBV12-4 and TRBJ1-5, with TRBD1 perhaps the D gene, on 5 matching bases. The TCR originated in a man between 45 and 60 years old who received an inactivated influenza vaccine. Donor details come from another sample of the same person, matched by shared clones. The DNA sequence is as follows: TGTGCCAGCACCACACACGGGACGGCCAATCAGCCCCAGCATTTT. Translated, this is CASTTHGTANQPQHF.